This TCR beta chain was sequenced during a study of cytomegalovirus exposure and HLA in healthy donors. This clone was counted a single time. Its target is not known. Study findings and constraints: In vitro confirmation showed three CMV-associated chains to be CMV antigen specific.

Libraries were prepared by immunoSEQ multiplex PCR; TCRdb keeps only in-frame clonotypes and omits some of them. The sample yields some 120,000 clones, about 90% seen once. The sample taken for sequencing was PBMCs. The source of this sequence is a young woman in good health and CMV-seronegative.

Here the CDR3 DNA reads TGTGCCAGCAGCTTGGTGGGACAGGCGTACGAGCAGTACTTC. This gives the protein CASSLVGQAYEQYF. The rearrangement links TRBV5-5 to TRBJ2-7; TRBD1 matches at 8 bases. The CDR3 has 14 amino acids. V was clipped by 0 bases and J by 4 bases; unmatched bases: 3. CDR1 and CDR2 from the germline V gene are SGHKS and YYEKEE (reference sequence).